This record covers a single T cell receptor beta chain. Produced via immunoSEQ multiplex PCR; TCRdb's table is partial and in-frame only. The repertoire holds fewer than 150,000 clones, with approximately 89% as singletons. This entry is derived from a study of control samples from healthy donors and cancer patients. V lost 5 bases, J lost 4 bases, and 10 bases stayed unmatched. In germline, CDR1 is SGHAT, CDR2 FQNNGV. The CDR3 consists of 18 residues. The receptor's source is a man aged 18 to 35 in good health. Sequencing used blood. V is TRBV11-2 and J is TRBJ2-2; 13 nucleotides align to TRBD2. DNA for the CDR3: TGTGCCAGCAGCGACCCACTAGCGGGGGGGCGGGCCACCGGGGAGCTGTTTTTT. Encoded protein: CASSDPLAGGRATGELFF.